This T cell receptor beta chain was captured by sequencing in a study of CD4 T cells in relation to SARS-CoV-2 and coronaviruses. About this clone: The target antigen is unknown.

CD4+ T cells from unexposed donors were obtained before the COVID-19 pandemic (2011-2018). Isolation of CD4+ T cells took place after approximately 11 days in culture. Sequencing was performed with immunoSEQ multiplex PCR; in TCRdb, only in-frame clones are kept and a portion is missing. The table lists under 30,000 clones, around 72% of them singletons. Deletions cut 5 bases from V and 7 bases from J, with 14 bases between. The CDR3 length is 13 residues. The germline CDR1 and CDR2 sequences are MGHRA and YSYEKL. The specimen was CD4+ T cells from PBMCs, cultured in vitro. The source of this sequence is a human donor in good health. The chain uses TRBV4-1 and TRBJ2-5; D may be TRBD1 (8 bases). CDR3 nucleotides: TGCGCCAGCAGCTCACAGGGGGGGCGGACCCAGTACTTC. It specifies CASSSQGGRTQYF.